Listed below are T cell receptor beta chains from one sample, sequenced in a study of cytomegalovirus exposure and HLA in healthy donors. The data were produced by immunoSEQ multiplex PCR, yet TCRdb's version contains in-frame clones alone and is incomplete. This sample carries around 50,000 clones, around 81% of them seen once, and the ten largest clones take 7% to 10%. Sequenced sample: PBMCs. The receptors derive from a man aged 25 to 40 in good health and CMV-seropositive. Each CDR3 is given with its conserved first and last residue. D genes are given only for firm matches. Some rows have no size entry. The others give once, few or many, or a class for an expanded clone.

NA	TRBJ1-6	15	TRBV28	NA	TGTGCCAGCAAACAGGGAAGCTCCTATAATTCACCCCTCCACTTT	CASKQGSSYNSPLHF
TRBD1	TRBJ1-4	15	TRBV7-6	NA	TGTGCCAGCAGCTTAGTTCAGGGGGCGGGTGAAAAACTGTTTTTT	CASSLVQGAGEKLFF
TRBD1	TRBJ1-1	15	TRBV6-6	once	TGTGCCAGCGGGGAGGGAGGACAGGGTGGAACTGAAGCTTTCTTT	CASGEGGQGGTEAFF
NA	TRBJ2-7	13	TRBV28	NA	TGTGCCAGCAGTCTACTAGCTCCGGGCGAGCAGTACTTC	CASSLLAPGEQYF
NA	TRBJ2-7	11	TRBV28	NA	TGTGCCAGCAGTACCAGGGACGAGCAGTACTTC	CASSTRDEQYF
TRBD1	TRBJ1-2	16	TRBV9	NA	TGTGCCAGCAGCGTAGCTACTCGGGGGACAGGGAATGGCTACACCTTC	CASSVATRGTGNGYTF
NA	TRBJ2-7	13	TRBV19	NA	TGTGCCAGTAGTCCAGGTCCAGCCTACGAGCAGTACTTC	CASSPGPAYEQYF
NA	TRBJ1-1	12	TRBV7-9	NA	TGTTCCAGCAGCTTTTTAATGTCGGAAGCTTTCTTT	CSSSFLMSEAFF
NA	TRBJ1-1	13	TRBV9	NA	TGTGCCAGCAGCTCCGCGGGGAACACTGAAGCTTTCTTT	CASSSAGNTEAFF
NA	TRBJ2-5	14	TRBV15	once	TGTGCCACCAGCAGAGCACTAGTGGGGGAGACCCAGTACTTC	CATSRALVGETQYF
TRBD1	TRBJ1-3	17	TRBV19	NA	TGTGCCAGTAGTATAAGGGACAGACGTCCCTCTGGAAACACCATATATTTT	CASSIRDRRPSGNTIYF
TRBD2	TRBJ2-7	16	TRBV15	NA	TGTGCCACCAGCAGAGATGCCGCGGGGGGGTCTAACGAGCAGTACTTC	CATSRDAAGGSNEQYF
NA	TRBJ2-1	17	TRBV11-3	NA	TGTGCCAGCAGCTTATACAGCCCCGTAGGCTCCTACAATGAGCAGTTCTTC	CASSLYSPVGSYNEQFF
NA	TRBJ1-1	12	TRBV2	NA	TGTGCCAGCAGTGTATTTAACACTGAAGCTTTCTTT	CASSVFNTEAFF
NA	TRBJ1-5	16	TRBV6-1	NA	TGTGCCAGCAGTGAAGCGTACGTTAGAGGCAATCAGCCCCAGCATTTT	CASSEAYVRGNQPQHF